This T cell receptor (beta chain) emerged from a study of T cell responses to AZD1222 COVID-19 vaccine. Study-level points and caveats: Breadth and depth of Spike-specific TCRs rose after two AZD1222 doses. Females outnumbered males among donors, who were mostly white British; clonal diversity was possibly underestimated. The study found vaccine-associated CD4 TCRs spanning spike, dominant at 160-218 and 743-854.

This table comes from immunoSEQ multiplex PCR, and its TCRdb copy is limited to in-frame clones, with some not included. The sample carries about 270,000 clones, 94% recorded once. Researchers grouped second doses given at about 4 or about 12 weeks into one pool. As concerns this clone: Its antigen is not known.

The sequences come from peripheral blood, collected 28 days after the second AZD1222 dose. The sequence was collected from an adult who received the AZD1222 COVID-19 vaccine.

CDR3 sequence (DNA): TGTGCCAGCAGCTTAACCCACAGGGGTGGGGAAACTGAAGCTTTCTTT. This sequence encodes CASSLTHRGGETEAFF. The chain combines TRBV7-3 with TRBJ1-1, with 7 positions matching TRBD1. Germline CDR1 SGHTA, CDR2 FQGTGA. The CDR3 runs to 16 residues. Trimming at V came to 0 bases and at J to 5 bases, leaving 9 bases not matched to a gene.